Listed here are 10 T cell receptor beta chains from one sample, sequenced in a study of blood T cell repertoires in COVID-19. The table came from immunoSEQ multiplex PCR; TCRdb's copy has only in-frame clones and leaves some out. The sample has some 240,000 clones; around 90% are singletons. The sample taken for sequencing was peripheral blood. The receptors originated from a man between 60 and 70 years old who had recovered from COVID-19.

The V call is TRBV6-4, the J call TRBJ2-1, with a weak D call TRBD2 (6 bases). Trimming left V 0 bases short and J 7 bases short, with 10 bases between. The CDR3 loop spans 14 amino acids. Looked up from germline, CDR1 is MRHNA and CDR2 is SNTAGT. The CDR3 region has the DNA TGTGCCAGCAGTGACTCGGGGGGTGGGAATGAGCAGTTCTTC. Protein sequence: CASSDSGGGNEQFF.

The gene calls are TRBV6-5 and TRBJ2-2, with TRBD1 identical over 9 bases. CDR1 and CDR2 (germline): MNHEY, SVGAGI. This CDR3 comprises 14 residues. The V gene end was trimmed by 6 bases and the J gene end by 5 bases; junction bases not matched to a gene: 4. This CDR3 reads CASRGTGRTGELFF. The CDR3 nucleotides read TGTGCCAGCAGGGGGACAGGGCGGACCGGGGAGCTGTTTTTT.

This chain links TRBV6-1 with TRBJ2-5; 9 bases are a match to TRBD2. V shed 1 base and J 6 bases; nucleotides not matched to a gene: 6. The CDR3 has 15 residues. The germline V gene has CDR1 MNHNS and CDR2 SASEGT. The CDR3 protein is CASSEESGGPQTQYF. The CDR3 nucleotides are TGTGCCAGCAGTGAAGAGAGCGGGGGGCCCCAGACCCAGTACTTC.

The V call is TRBV5-6, the J call TRBJ1-2; D remains ambiguous. The CDR3 length is 13 residues. V was cut by 1 base and J by 2 bases, with 6 bases left in between. Per germline, CDR1 SGHDT and CDR2 YYEEEE. In nucleotides, the CDR3 is TGTGCCAGCAGCTTGTCCGGGAACTATGGCTACACCTTC. As protein: CASSLSGNYGYTF.

The V call is TRBV29-1, the J call TRBJ2-4; tentative D call: TRBD2 (5 bases). The germline V gene encodes CDR1 SQVTM and CDR2 ANQGSEA. The length of the CDR3 is 12 residues. The germline V and J ends were trimmed by 7 bases and 6 bases, with 13 bases remaining between them. CDR3 in DNA: TGCAGCGGAGGAGAGGGTAGAAACATTCAGTACTTC. It encodes CSGGEGRNIQYF.

This chain uses TRBV2 with TRBJ1-2, with D uncertain. CDR3 length equals 15 residues. Trimming shortened V by 0 bases and J by 3 bases, and 11 bases separated the two germline ends. The germline V gene encodes CDR1 SNHLY and CDR2 FYNNEI. DNA for the CDR3: TGTGCCAGCAGTGAAGCCCAGCGAAGAGACTATGGCTACACCTTC. Protein sequence: CASSEAQRRDYGYTF. Full variable domain (missing parts from reference TRBV2 and TRBJ1-2): EPEVTQTPSHQVTQMGQEVILRCVPISNHLYFYWYRQILGQKVEFLVSFYNNEISEKSEIFDDQFSVERPDGSNFTLKIRSTKLEDSAMYFCASSEAQRRDYGYTFGSGTRLTVV.

The genes are TRBV13 and TRBJ2-1, with TRBD2 matching over 9 bases. V was clipped by 4 bases and J by 6 bases; unmatched bases: 10. The CDR3 runs to 16 residues. Germline assignment: CDR1 PRHDT and CDR2 FYEKMQ (reference sequence). CDR3 protein: CASSSLPGLASNEQFF. CDR3 nucleotide sequence: TGTGCCAGCAGCTCCCTCCCGGGACTAGCATCCAATGAGCAGTTCTTC. Combining the CDR3 with reference TRBV13 and TRBJ2-1 gives the whole variable domain AAGVIQSPRHLIKEKRETATLKCYPIPRHDTVYWYQQGPGQDPQFLISFYEKMQSDKGSIPDRFSAQQFSDYHSELNMSSLELGDSALYFCASSSLPGLASNEQFFGPGTRLTVL.

V is TRBV4-2 and J is TRBJ2-2; 12 positions agree with TRBD2. V was pared by 6 bases and J by 6 bases, with 8 bases of the junction left unmatched. The CDR3 contains 16 residues. Germline CDR1 is LGHNA and CDR2 is YNFKEQ. CDR3: CASSPRLAGEAGELFF. The CDR3 nucleotides are TGTGCCAGCAGTCCCAGACTAGCGGGGGAGGCCGGGGAGCTGTTTTTT.

The rearrangement joins TRBV6-6 to TRBJ1-2; 7 bases are a match to TRBD1. This CDR3 spans 14 amino acids. CDR1 is MNHNY, CDR2 SVGAGI, per germline (reference sequence). The trim removed 6 bases at V and 4 bases at J, leaving 8 bases unmatched. The CDR3 loop is CASSRQGLAYGYTF. DNA for the CDR3: TGTGCCAGCAGCCGACAGGGACTTGCCTATGGCTACACCTTC.

In DNA, the CDR3 is TGTGCCAGCAGTTCTGGCCTAGCGGACCGTAAGCAGTACGTC. Translation gives CASSSGLADRKQYV. V usage is TRBV6-5 and J usage is TRBJ2-7; 7 bases line up with TRBD2. The V gene's germline CDR1 is MNHEY and CDR2 SVGAGI. The CDR3 runs 14 residues. With 4 bases clipped from V and 8 bases from J, the junction kept 11 bases outside the gene matches.